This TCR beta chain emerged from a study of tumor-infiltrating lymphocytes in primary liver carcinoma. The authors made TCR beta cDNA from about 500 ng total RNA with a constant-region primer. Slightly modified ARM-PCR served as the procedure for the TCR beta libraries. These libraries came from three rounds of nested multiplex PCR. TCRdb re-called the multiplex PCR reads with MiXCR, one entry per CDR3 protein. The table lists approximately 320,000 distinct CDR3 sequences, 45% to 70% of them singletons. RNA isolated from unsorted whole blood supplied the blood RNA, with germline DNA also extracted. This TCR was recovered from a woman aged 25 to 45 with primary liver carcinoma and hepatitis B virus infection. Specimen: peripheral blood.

The CDR3 DNA reads TGTGCCAGCAGCCCGGGACTTAGGGGCACCATCACAGATACGCAGTATTTT. This translates into CASSPGLRGTITDTQYF. The chain joins TRBV5-6 to TRBJ2-3, with D maybe TRBD2 (6 bases). The CDR3 spans 17 residues. V shed 4 bases and J shed 2 bases, with 20 bases lying between them. Germline loops: CDR1 SGHDT, CDR2 YYEEEE.